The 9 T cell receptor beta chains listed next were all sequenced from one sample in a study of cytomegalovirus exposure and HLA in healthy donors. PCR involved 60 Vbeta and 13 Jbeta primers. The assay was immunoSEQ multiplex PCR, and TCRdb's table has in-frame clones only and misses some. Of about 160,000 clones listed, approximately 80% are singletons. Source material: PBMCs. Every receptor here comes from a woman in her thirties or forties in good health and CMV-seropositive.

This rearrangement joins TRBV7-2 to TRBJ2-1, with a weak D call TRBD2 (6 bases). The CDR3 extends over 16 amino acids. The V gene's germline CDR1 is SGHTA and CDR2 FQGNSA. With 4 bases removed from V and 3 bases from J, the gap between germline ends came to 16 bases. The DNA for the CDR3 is TGTGCCAGCAGCTGGGAAACGGGACTTGTCTACAATGAGCAGTTCTTC. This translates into CASSWETGLVYNEQFF. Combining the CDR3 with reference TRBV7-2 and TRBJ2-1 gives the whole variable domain GAGVSQSPSNKVTEKGKDVELRCDPISGHTALYWYRQSLGQGLEFLIYFQGNSAPDKSGLPSDRFSAERTGGSVSTLTIQRTQQEDSAVYLCASSWETGLVYNEQFFGPGTRLTVL.

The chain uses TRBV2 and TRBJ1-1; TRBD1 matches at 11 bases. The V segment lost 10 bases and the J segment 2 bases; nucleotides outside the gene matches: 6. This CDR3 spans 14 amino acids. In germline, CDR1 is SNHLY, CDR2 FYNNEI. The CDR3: CATRTGGLNTEAFF. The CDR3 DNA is TGTGCCACCCGGACAGGGGGCTTAAACACTGAAGCTTTCTTT.

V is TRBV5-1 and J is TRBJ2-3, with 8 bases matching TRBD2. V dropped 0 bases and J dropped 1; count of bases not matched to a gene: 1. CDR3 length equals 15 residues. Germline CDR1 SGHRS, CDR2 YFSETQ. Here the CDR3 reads CASSLDGGGTDTQYF. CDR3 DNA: TGCGCCAGCAGCTTGGACGGGGGGGGCACAGATACGCAGTATTTT.

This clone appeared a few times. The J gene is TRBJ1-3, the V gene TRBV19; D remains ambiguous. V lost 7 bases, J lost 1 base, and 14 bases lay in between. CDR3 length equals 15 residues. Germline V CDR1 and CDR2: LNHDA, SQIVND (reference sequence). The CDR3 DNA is TGTGCCAGTAAAACGGTATTCAAATCTGGAAACACCATATATTTT. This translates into CASKTVFKSGNTIYF.

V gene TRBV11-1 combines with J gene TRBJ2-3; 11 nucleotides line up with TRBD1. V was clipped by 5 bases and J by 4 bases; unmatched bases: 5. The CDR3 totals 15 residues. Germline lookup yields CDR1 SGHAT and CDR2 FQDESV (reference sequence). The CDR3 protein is CASSRGTGGADTQYF. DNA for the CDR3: TGTGCCAGCAGCCGCGGGACAGGGGGTGCAGATACGCAGTATTTT.

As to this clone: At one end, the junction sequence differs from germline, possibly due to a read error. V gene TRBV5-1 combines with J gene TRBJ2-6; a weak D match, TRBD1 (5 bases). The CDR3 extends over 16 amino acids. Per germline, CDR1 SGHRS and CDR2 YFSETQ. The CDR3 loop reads CASSLAVSPGANGLTF. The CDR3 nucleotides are TGCGCCAGCAGCTTGGCCGTCTCCCCTGGGGCCAACGGCCTGACTTTC.

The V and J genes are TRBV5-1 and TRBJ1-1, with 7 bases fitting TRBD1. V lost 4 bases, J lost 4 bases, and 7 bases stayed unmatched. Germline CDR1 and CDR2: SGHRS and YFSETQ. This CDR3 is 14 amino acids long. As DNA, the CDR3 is TGCGCCAGCAGCCCCCGCCGGGACAGCACTGAAGCTTTCTTT. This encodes CASSPRRDSTEAFF. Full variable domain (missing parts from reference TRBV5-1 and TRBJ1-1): KAGVTQTPRYLIKTRGQQVTLSCSPISGHRSVSWYQQTPGQGLQFLFEYFSETQRNKGNFPGRFSGRQFSNSRSEMNVSTLELGDSALYLCASSPRRDSTEAFFGQGTRLTVV.

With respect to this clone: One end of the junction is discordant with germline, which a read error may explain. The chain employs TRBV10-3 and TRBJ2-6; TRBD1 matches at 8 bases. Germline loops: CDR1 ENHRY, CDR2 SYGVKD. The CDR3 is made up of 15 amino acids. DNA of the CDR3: TGTGCCATCAGTCGGACAGGGACTGGGGCCAACGGCCTGACTTTC. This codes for CAISRTGTGANGLTF.

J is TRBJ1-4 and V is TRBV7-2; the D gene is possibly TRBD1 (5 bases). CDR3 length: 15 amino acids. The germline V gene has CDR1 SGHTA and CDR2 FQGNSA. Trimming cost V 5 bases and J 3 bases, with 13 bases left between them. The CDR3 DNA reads TGTGCCAGCAGCCCCGGGGGGTCCTCTAATGAAAAACTGTTTTTT. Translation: CASSPGGSSNEKLFF.